This T cell receptor beta chain was identified in a study of blood T cell repertoires in COVID-19. At the level of the study: The samples span acute and convalescent COVID-19 from the United States, Italy and Spain.

Per the authors' pipeline: Counts of nucleated cells, estimated from reference gene primer amplification, were obtained. TCRdb's copy holds only in-frame clones and misses some; the assay was immunoSEQ multiplex PCR. That table supplies the V and J calls and clone size; D and trimming were determined from the DNA. Among 250,000 to 300,000 clones listed, 75% to 90% were seen once. This CDR3 comprises 18 residues. The germline V and J ends were trimmed by 2 bases and 0 bases, with 17 bases remaining between them. Germline V gene sequence: CDR1 MNHEY, CDR2 SVGEGT. This clone was detected a few times. The origin of this receptor is a woman in her forties who had recovered from COVID-19. The sample comprised peripheral blood. The chain is built from TRBV6-2 or TRBV6-3 and TRBJ2-1; tentative D call: TRBD1 (5 bases). CDR3 DNA sequence: TGTGCCAGCAGTTACGAAGATAAAGTAACAGGCTCCTACAATGAGCAGTTCTTC. As protein: CASSYEDKVTGSYNEQFF.